This TCR beta chain was found in a study of blood T cell repertoires in COVID-19. Study overall: Researchers got acute and convalescent COVID-19 samples from the United States, Italy and Spain.

The repertoire was sequenced with immunoSEQ multiplex PCR; TCRdb's copy has only in-frame clones and lacks some. The top ten hold about 2.5% of the sample, which has 95,000 to 150,000 clones, roughly 79% seen once. This sequence was found in a man aged 70-80 years with acute or convalescent COVID-19. What was sequenced was peripheral blood.

CDR3: CASTDSPNSNQPQHF. In nucleotides, the CDR3 is TGTGCCAGTACAGACAGTCCGAATAGCAATCAGCCCCAGCATTTT. V gene TRBV19 combines with J gene TRBJ1-5, with D perhaps TRBD1 (5 bases). This CDR3 is built from 15 residues. V lost 7 bases and J lost 0, with 13 bases in between. From germline, CDR1 is LNHDA and CDR2 SQIVND (reference sequence).